The 20 T cell receptor beta chains given below trace back to one sample, sequenced in a study of Ad26.COV2.S vaccination and SARS-CoV-2 variants. Treatment of the sample: over 15 received Ad26.COV2.S at low or high dose, single or two shots; about 5 received placebo; per-sample allocation not given. The samples date from day 63 after the first vaccine or placebo injection. Clones were read by immunoSEQ multiplex PCR, and TCRdb kept only the in-frame ones, dropping some. Of 300,000 to 350,000 clones in the sample, roughly 90% are singletons; the top ten hold about 10%. The sequenced sample was peripheral blood, obtained in a trial of Ad26.COV2.S vaccine versus placebo. The receptors were sampled from a person aged 18-60 years who received the Ad26.COV2.S COVID-19 vaccine or a placebo.

The chain carries TRBV6-5 and TRBJ2-7; 12 bases fit TRBD2. CDR3 length equals 12 residues. The V gene's germline CDR1 is MNHEY and CDR2 SVGAGI. With V trimmed by 10 bases and J by 5 bases, 3 bases remained unmatched. CDR3 sequence (DNA): TGTGCCACGGGACTAGCGGGCCACGAGCAGTACTTC. It encodes CATGLAGHEQYF.

V is TRBV4-1 and J is TRBJ2-1; TRBD2 agrees at 14 bases. This CDR3 spans 16 amino acids. The V gene's germline CDR1 is MGHRA and CDR2 YSYEKL. V was clipped by 4 bases and J by 12 bases; unmatched bases: 11. CDR3 sequence (DNA): TGCGCCAGCAGCCTTAGTCCGGGACTAGCGGGAGCGTGGCAGTTCTTC. Its protein is CASSLSPGLAGAWQFF.

This clone was detected only once. The V and J genes are TRBV7-9 and TRBJ2-3, with D possibly being TRBD2 (6 bases). V was clipped by 9 bases and J by 3 bases, with 16 bases between them. The CDR3 is made up of 14 amino acids. Germline V gene data show CDR1 as SEHNR and CDR2 as FQNEAQ (reference sequence). CDR3 sequence reads: CASGVRRETDTQYF. The CDR3, as DNA: TGTGCCAGTGGGGTTAGGAGGGAAACAGATACGCAGTATTTT.

The rearrangement links TRBV6-5 to TRBJ2-1, with 11 bases that match TRBD2. The CDR3 extends over 15 amino acids. Unmatched junction bases numbered 0, after V lost 0 bases and J lost 5 bases. Germline CDR1 and CDR2: MNHEY and SVGAGI. CDR3 bases: TGTGCCAGCAGTTACTCGACTAGCGGGAACAATGAGCAGTTCTTC. As protein: CASSYSTSGNNEQFF.

This clone showed up just once. CDR3 protein: CTSSPRVGPMNTEAFF. Here the CDR3 DNA reads TGCACCAGCAGCCCGAGGGTGGGACCGATGAACACTGAAGCTTTCTTT. The chain joins TRBV1 to TRBJ1-1. TRBV1 is tagged as a pseudogene. This CDR3 region has 16 residues.

Note on this clone: At one end, the junction sequence differs from germline, possibly due to a read error. This chain connects TRBV28 to TRBJ2-7; D not resolved. Germline CDR1 MDHEN, CDR2 SYDVKM. The length of the CDR3 is 12 residues. As DNA, the CDR3 is TGTGCCAGCAGTTTAGCCCAGTACGTGCAGTACTTC. Its translation: CASSLAQYVQYF.

This clone was seen only once. The chain has TRBV4-2 and TRBJ2-5; 10 bases are shared with TRBD2. The V gene's germline CDR1 is LGHNA and CDR2 YNFKEQ. V gave up 1 base and J gave up 5 bases; unmatched junction bases: 10. The CDR3 extends over 17 amino acids. As DNA, the CDR3 is TGTGCCAGCAGCCAAGTTTGGGCTAGCGGGAGTTCGGAGACCCAGTACTTC. It codes for CASSQVWASGSSETQYF.

V gene TRBV3-1 (or the pseudogene TRBV3-2) combines with J gene TRBJ1-2, with a weak D call TRBD1 (5 bases). CDR3 size: 12 residues. V was cut by 10 bases and J by 5 bases, with 14 bases left in between. Germline V lookup: CDR1 LGHDT, CDR2 YNNKEL (reference sequence). CDR3 sequence: CATQGPIYGYTF. The CDR3 nucleotides read TGTGCCACGCAGGGTCCGATTTATGGCTACACCTTC.

The genes are TRBV27 and TRBJ2-1, with TRBD1 matching over 12 bases. The CDR3 is made up of 16 amino acids. The germline CDR1 and CDR2 sequences are MNHEY and SMNVEV (reference sequence). The ends lost 2 bases at V and 8 bases at J; junction bases unmatched: 7. The chain's CDR3 is CASSLKGQGAFDEQFF. In DNA form, the CDR3 reads TGTGCCAGCAGTTTAAAGGGACAGGGGGCTTTCGATGAGCAGTTCTTC.

The gene calls are TRBV6-2 or TRBV6-3 and TRBJ2-7; 9 bases map to TRBD2. V shed 2 bases and J 0 bases; nucleotides not matched to a gene: 11. The germline V gene has CDR1 MNHEY and CDR2 SVGEGT. The CDR3 has 18 amino acids. The DNA for the CDR3 is TGTGCCAGCAGTTACCCGAACCTCCCGGGACTAGCCTCCTACGAGCAGTACTTC. Protein product: CASSYPNLPGLASYEQYF.

This clone appeared a few times. This rearrangement joins TRBV7-9 to TRBJ1-1; 7 bases fit TRBD1. CDR3 size: 15 residues. From germline, CDR1 is SEHNR and CDR2 FQNEAQ (reference sequence). J gave up 1 base and V 4 bases, and 6 bases lay outside the gene matches. The CDR3 here is CASSSVGGRNTEAFF. CDR3 DNA: TGTGCCAGCAGCTCCGTAGGGGGCAGGAACACTGAAGCTTTCTTT.

This clone was counted a few times. The V call is TRBV7-2, the J call TRBJ1-1, with D uncertain. The length of the CDR3 is 14 residues. The V and J ends lost 2 bases and 1 base respectively, with 8 bases between them. The germline CDR1 and CDR2 sequences are SGHTA and FQGNSA. For the CDR3, the DNA is TGTGCCAGCAGCTTATTCGCCGGGAACACTGAAGCTTTCTTT. Its translation is CASSLFAGNTEAFF.

The chain recombines TRBV4-3 with TRBJ2-3; D gene unclear. CDR1 is LGHNA, CDR2 YSLEER, per germline. Trimming left V 0 bases short and J 1 base short, with 5 bases between. The CDR3 consists of 14 residues. The CDR3 spells CASSQDGGTDTQYF. The CDR3 DNA reads TGCGCCAGCAGCCAAGACGGAGGCACAGATACGCAGTATTTT.

The rearrangement uses TRBV28 and TRBJ1-5, with D perhaps TRBD1 (5 bases). The CDR3 runs to 13 residues. CDR1 MDHEN and CDR2 SYDVKM come from the germline V gene. Trimming pared 7 bases from V and 7 bases from J, leaving 14 bases between. Here the CDR3 DNA reads TGTGCCAGCACCCTATGGGGGATCCAGCCCCAGCATTTT. Protein product: CASTLWGIQPQHF.

This clone was seen more than once but under ten times. The genes are TRBV7-9 and TRBJ2-5, with a tentative D call TRBD1 (6 bases). Germline-derived CDR1 and CDR2 are SEHNR and FQNEAQ (reference sequence). Trimming removed 7 bases at V and 4 bases at J, with 13 bases between. This CDR3 spans 13 amino acids. CDR3 in DNA: TGTGCCAGCACCATAGCAGGGGTAGAGACCCAGTACTTC. Amino acid sequence: CASTIAGVETQYF.

This chain uses TRBV3-1 (or the pseudogene TRBV3-2) with TRBJ2-7; 13 bases are a match to TRBD2. This CDR3 region has 16 residues. After removal of 4 bases from V and 4 bases from J, the junction contained 7 bases not matched to a gene. Germline assignment: CDR1 LGHDT and CDR2 YNNKEL (reference sequence). This chain's CDR3 is CASSPGLAGVSYEQYF. DNA for the CDR3: TGTGCCAGCAGCCCTGGACTAGCGGGGGTATCTTACGAGCAGTACTTC.

The CDR3 nucleotides read TGTGCCAGCAGCTTCGACTTGCCCGGGAGATCGCAGTTCTTC. It codes for CASSFDLPGRSQFF. The chain employs TRBV7-9 and TRBJ2-1; D might be TRBD2 (6 bases). The germline V and J ends were trimmed by 3 bases and 12 bases, with 18 bases remaining between them. Per germline, CDR1 SEHNR and CDR2 FQNEAQ (reference sequence). This CDR3 is 14 amino acids long.

The chain has TRBV7-2 and TRBJ1-6; TRBD1 matches at 7 bases. This CDR3 is 15 amino acids long. The V gene's germline CDR1 is SGHTA and CDR2 FQGNSA. Losses at the gene ends were 5 bases for V and 9 bases for J; bases not matched to a gene: 10. DNA for the CDR3: TGTGCCAGCAGCATACGAGGGGGCCCCGGTTCACCCCTCCACTTT. Its protein product is CASSIRGGPGSPLHF. Using reference TRBV7-2 and TRBJ1-6 for the parts outside the CDR3, the full variable domain is GAGVSQSPSNKVTEKGKDVELRCDPISGHTALYWYRQSLGQGLEFLIYFQGNSAPDKSGLPSDRFSAERTGGSVSTLTIQRTQQEDSAVYLCASSIRGGPGSPLHFGNGTRLTVT.

CDR3 nucleotide sequence: TGTGCCAGCAGTGCTAGCGGGAATGGAAACATTCAGTACTTC. It yields the protein CASSASGNGNIQYF. The rearrangement joins TRBV27 to TRBJ2-4, with 9 bases lining up with TRBD2. V gave up 5 bases and J gave up 6 bases; unmatched junction bases: 5. This CDR3 is built from 14 residues. From germline, CDR1 is MNHEY and CDR2 SMNVEV (reference sequence).

This clone was seen just once. The V call is TRBV18, the J call TRBJ1-5, with TRBD1 matching 8 bases. The germline CDR1 and CDR2 sequences are KGHSH and LQKENI. The CDR3 consists of 16 residues. With 4 bases clipped from V and 7 bases from J, the junction kept 12 bases outside the gene matches. CDR3 protein: CASSLGQGASGQPQHF. In DNA, the CDR3 is TGTGCCAGCTCACTTGGACAGGGAGCTAGCGGGCAGCCCCAGCATTTT.